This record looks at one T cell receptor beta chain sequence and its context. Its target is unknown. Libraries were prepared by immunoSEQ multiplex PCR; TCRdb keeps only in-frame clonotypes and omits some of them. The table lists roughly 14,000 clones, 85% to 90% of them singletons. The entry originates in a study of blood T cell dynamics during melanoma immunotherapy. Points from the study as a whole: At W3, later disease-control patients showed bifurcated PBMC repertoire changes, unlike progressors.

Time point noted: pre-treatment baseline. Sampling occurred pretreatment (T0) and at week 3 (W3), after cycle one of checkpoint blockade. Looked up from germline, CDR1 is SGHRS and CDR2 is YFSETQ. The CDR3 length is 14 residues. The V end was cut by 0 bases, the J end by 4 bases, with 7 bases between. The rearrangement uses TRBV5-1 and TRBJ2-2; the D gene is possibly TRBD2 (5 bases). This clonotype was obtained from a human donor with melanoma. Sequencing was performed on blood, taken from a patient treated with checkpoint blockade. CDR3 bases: TGCGCCAGCAGCTTGGATGGGAGCACCGGGGAGCTGTTTTTT. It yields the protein CASSLDGSTGELFF. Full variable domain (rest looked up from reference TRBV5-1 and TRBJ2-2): KAGVTQTPRYLIKTRGQQVTLSCSPISGHRSVSWYQQTPGQGLQFLFEYFSETQRNKGNFPGRFSGRQFSNSRSEMNVSTLELGDSALYLCASSLDGSTGELFFGEGSRLTVL.